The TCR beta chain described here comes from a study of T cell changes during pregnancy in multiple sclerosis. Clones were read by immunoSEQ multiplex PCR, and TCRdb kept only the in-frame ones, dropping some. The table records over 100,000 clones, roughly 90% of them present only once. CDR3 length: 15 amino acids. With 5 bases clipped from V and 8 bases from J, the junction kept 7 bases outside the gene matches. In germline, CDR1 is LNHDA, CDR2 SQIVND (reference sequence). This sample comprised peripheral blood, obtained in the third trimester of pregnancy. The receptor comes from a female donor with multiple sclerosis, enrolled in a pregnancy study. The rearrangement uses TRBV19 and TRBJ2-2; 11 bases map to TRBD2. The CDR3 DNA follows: TGTGCCAGTAGTCGGCTAGCGGGAGGCGCTGGGGAGCTGTTTTTT. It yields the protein CASSRLAGGAGELFF.